This T cell receptor (beta chain) was captured by sequencing in a study of T-cell reconstitution after alpha-beta-depleted transplantation in children. The CDR3 runs to 12 residues. V was shortened by 5 bases and J by 1 base, with 6 bases between the two germline ends. The table lists this clonotype with a few counts. Using unique molecular identifiers, the investigators prepared the TCRbeta library. TCRdb passed the PCR reads through MiXCR, listing each CDR3 protein once. The table records approximately 340,000 distinct CDR3 sequences, approximately 10% of them present only once. The origin of this receptor is a human donor who donated a stem cell graft to a child with acute lymphoblastic leukemia. Specimen: PBMCs from the stem cell graft donor, collected from the stem cell graft. The chain joins TRBV12-3 or TRBV12-4 to TRBJ2-7; D gene uncertain. CDR3 nucleotide sequence: TGTGCCAGCAGTGACCCTTCCTACGAGCAGTACTTC. Amino acids: CASSDPSYEQYF.